The text below deals with one TCR beta chain. Its antigen is unknown. The second PCR ran about 6 to 11 cycles with a sample-barcoded 5' primer and J-beta primers. TCRdb reprocessed the 5' RACE reads with MiXCR, giving one entry per CDR3 protein. The profile shows approximately 900,000 distinct CDR3 sequences, about 48% of them singletons. This CDR3 is built from 13 residues. Trimming stripped 2 bases from V and 6 bases from J, with 10 bases between. Germline V gene lookup returns CDR1 MGHDK and CDR2 SYGVNS. The data were taken from a study of blood T cells in healthy people across ages. Findings of the study overall: Naive T cell percentage strongly correlated with TCR beta diversity.

This clonotype was sampled from a man aged 25 to 40 in good health. The source material was blood. The J gene is TRBJ1-2, the V gene TRBV25-1; a possible D gene is TRBD1 (5 bases). The CDR3 nucleotides read TGTGCCAGCAGTGAAGTTTTGGGGGATGGCTACACCTTC. As protein: CASSEVLGDGYTF.